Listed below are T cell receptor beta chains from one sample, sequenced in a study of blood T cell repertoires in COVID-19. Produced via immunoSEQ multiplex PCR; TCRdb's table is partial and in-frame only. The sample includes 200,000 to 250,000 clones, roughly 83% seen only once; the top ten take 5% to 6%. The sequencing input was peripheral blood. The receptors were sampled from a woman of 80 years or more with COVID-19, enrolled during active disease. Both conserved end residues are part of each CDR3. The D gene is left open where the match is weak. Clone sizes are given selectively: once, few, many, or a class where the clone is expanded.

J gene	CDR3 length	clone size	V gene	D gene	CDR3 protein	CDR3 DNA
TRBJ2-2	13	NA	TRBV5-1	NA	CASSLRPGGELFF	TGCGCCAGCAGCTTGCGCCCGGGCGGGGAGCTGTTTTTT
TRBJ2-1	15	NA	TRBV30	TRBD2	CAWSVQSGGDVEQFF	TGTGCCTGGAGTGTACAAAGCGGGGGGGACGTTGAGCAGTTCTTC
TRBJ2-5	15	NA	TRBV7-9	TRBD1	CASSLRTGSQETQYF	TGTGCCAGCAGCCTCCGGACAGGGAGCCAAGAGACCCAGTACTTC
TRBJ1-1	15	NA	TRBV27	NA	CASSLAYSSDTEAFF	TGTGCCAGCAGTTTAGCTTACTCATCGGACACTGAAGCTTTCTTT
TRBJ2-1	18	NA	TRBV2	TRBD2	CASRAGLAGVSSYNEQFF	TGTGCCAGCAGAGCGGGACTAGCGGGAGTAAGCTCCTACAATGAGCAGTTCTTC
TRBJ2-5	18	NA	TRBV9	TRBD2	CASSVAASGGAISETQYF	TGTGCCAGCAGCGTAGCGGCTAGCGGGGGGGCCATATCAGAGACCCAGTACTTC
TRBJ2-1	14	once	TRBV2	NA	CASSEQGTYNEQFF	TGTGCCAGCAGTGAGCAGGGAACCTACAATGAGCAGTTCTTC
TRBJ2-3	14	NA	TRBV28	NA	CASGTGISTDTQYF	TGTGCCAGCGGCACAGGGATAAGCACAGATACGCAGTATTTT
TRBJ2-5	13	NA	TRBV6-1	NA	CASSEGLLETQYF	TGTGCCAGCAGTGAGGGACTCCTAGAGACCCAGTACTTC
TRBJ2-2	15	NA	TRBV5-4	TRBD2	CASSLTSGGTGELFF	TGTGCCAGCAGCTTAACTAGCGGGGGCACCGGGGAGCTGTTTTTT
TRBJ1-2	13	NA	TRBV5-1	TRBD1	CASRAGTGYGYTF	TGCGCCAGCAGGGCCGGGACAGGATATGGCTACACCTTC
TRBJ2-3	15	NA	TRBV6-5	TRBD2	CASSYLAGPTDTQYF	TGTGCCAGCAGTTACCTAGCGGGGCCCACAGATACGCAGTATTTT
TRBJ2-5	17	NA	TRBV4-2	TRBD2	CASSQDAWTSGGETQYF	TGTGCCAGCAGCCAAGACGCATGGACTAGCGGGGGAGAGACCCAGTACTTC
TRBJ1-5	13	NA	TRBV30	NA	CAWTDSGSEPQHF	TGTGCCTGGACCGATTCAGGGTCTGAGCCCCAGCATTTT
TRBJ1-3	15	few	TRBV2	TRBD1	CASGGTGYAGNTIYF	TGTGCCAGCGGGGGGACAGGGTATGCTGGAAACACCATATATTTT
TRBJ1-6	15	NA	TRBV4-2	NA	CASSPIRGQDSPLHF	TGTGCCAGCAGCCCCATCCGGGGTCAGGATTCACCCCTCCACTTT
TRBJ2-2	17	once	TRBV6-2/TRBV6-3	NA	CASSFTGTQLNTGELFF	TGTGCCAGCAGCTTTACCGGGACTCAACTGAACACCGGGGAGCTGTTTTTT
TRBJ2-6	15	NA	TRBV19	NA	CASSSTGLGANVLTF	TGTGCCAGTAGTAGTACAGGGTTGGGGGCCAACGTCCTGACTTTC
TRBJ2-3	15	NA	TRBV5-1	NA	CASSPSGLITDTQYF	TGCGCCAGCAGCCCCTCGGGACTCATCACAGATACGCAGTATTTT
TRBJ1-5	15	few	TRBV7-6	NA	CASSLSLESNQPQHF	TGTGCCAGCAGCTTAAGTTTGGAGAGCAATCAGCCCCAGCATTTT
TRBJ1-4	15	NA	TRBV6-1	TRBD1	CASSDRGLANEKLFF	TGTGCCAGCAGTGACAGGGGGCTGGCTAATGAAAAACTGTTTTTT
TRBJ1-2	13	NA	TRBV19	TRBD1	CASSDRVIGGYTF	TGTGCCAGTAGCGACAGGGTAATTGGGGGCTACACCTTC
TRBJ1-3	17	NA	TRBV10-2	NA	CASSESMGVGPGNTIYF	TGCGCCAGCAGTGAGTCGATGGGAGTGGGCCCTGGAAACACCATATATTTT
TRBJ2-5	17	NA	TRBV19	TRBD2	CASSIPGLAGLQETQYF	TGTGCCAGTAGTATCCCCGGACTAGCGGGGCTTCAAGAGACCCAGTACTTC
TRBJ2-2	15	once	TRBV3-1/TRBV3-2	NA	CASSQGGLYTGELFF	TGTGCCAGCAGCCAAGGGGGACTCTACACCGGGGAGCTGTTTTTT
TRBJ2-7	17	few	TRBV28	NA	CASRLGRVAGAVHEQYF	TGTGCCAGCCGTTTAGGACGCGTGGCAGGGGCGGTCCACGAGCAGTACTTC
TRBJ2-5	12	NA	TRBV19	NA	CASSAQQETQYF	TGTGCCAGTAGCGCACAGCAAGAGACCCAGTACTTC
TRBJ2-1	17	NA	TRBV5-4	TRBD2	CASSEPPRGGSYNEQFF	TGTGCCAGCAGCGAACCACCTCGCGGGGGGTCCTACAATGAGCAGTTCTTC
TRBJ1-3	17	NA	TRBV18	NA	CASSPGQTVGSGNTIYF	TGTGCCAGCTCACCAGGGCAGACCGTTGGGTCTGGAAACACCATATATTTT
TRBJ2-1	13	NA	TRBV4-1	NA	CASSQVGGERQFF	TGCGCCAGCAGCCAAGTAGGAGGGGAGAGGCAGTTCTTC
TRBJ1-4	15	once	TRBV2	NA	CATTLSAVYNEKLFF	TGTGCCACCACTCTCAGCGCGGTATATAATGAAAAACTGTTTTTT
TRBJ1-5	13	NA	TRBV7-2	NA	CASSFSGNQPQHF	TGTGCCAGCAGCTTTTCCGGGAATCAGCCCCAGCATTTT
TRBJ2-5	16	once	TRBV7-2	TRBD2	CASSFRTSGGGETQYF	TGTGCCAGCAGCTTCCGGACTAGCGGGGGGGGAGAGACCCAGTACTTC
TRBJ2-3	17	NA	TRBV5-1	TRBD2	CASSLLGTSGATDTQYF	TGCGCCAGCAGCTTGCTTGGGACTAGCGGGGCCACAGATACGCAGTATTTT
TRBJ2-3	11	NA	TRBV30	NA	CAWSLQDTQYF	TGTGCCTGGAGTCTACAGGATACGCAGTATTTT
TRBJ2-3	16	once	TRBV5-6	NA	CASSPVEGRSTDTQYF	TGTGCCAGCAGCCCGGTCGAAGGGAGGAGCACAGATACGCAGTATTTT
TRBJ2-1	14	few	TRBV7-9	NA	CASSRGLGVDEQFF	TGTGCCAGCAGCCGGGGGTTAGGGGTCGATGAGCAGTTCTTC